Following are 19 T cell receptor beta chains from one sample sequenced in a study of T-cell memory formation after mild COVID-19. TCRdb processed the 5' RACE reads anew with MiXCR; each CDR3 protein has one entry. The sample shows hundreds of thousands of distinct CDR3 sequences, roughly 20% of them seen only once. Input material: PBMCs or a T cell subset sorted from them (not recorded which). The receptors stem from an adult woman who had mild COVID-19 (a few samples of this study predate the infection). Cell type and time point are not known.

For the CDR3, the DNA is TGTGCCAGCAGCGTCACAGGGGACCCGCCGAGAGGGACTGAAGCTTTCTTT. It translates to CASSVTGDPPRGTEAFF. This chain links TRBV9 with TRBJ1-1; 7 nucleotides line up with TRBD1. Germline values: CDR1 SGDLS, CDR2 YYNGEE. Trimming took 2 bases from V and 5 from J; bases not matched to a gene: 15. The CDR3 loop spans 17 amino acids.

The chain joins TRBV18 to TRBJ2-3; D is undetermined. Trimming pared 3 bases from V and 5 bases from J, leaving 12 bases between. Germline CDR1 is KGHSH and CDR2 is LQKENI. The CDR3 consists of 14 residues. In DNA form, the CDR3 reads TGTGCCAGCTCACCCTTGGAATCGATAGATACGCAGTATTTT. This translates into CASSPLESIDTQYF.

The V call is TRBV29-1, the J call TRBJ2-3; 8 bases agree with TRBD2. CDR1 is SQVTM, CDR2 ANQGSEA, per germline. The CDR3 length is 14 residues. Germline trimming cut 5 bases from V and 5 bases from J; bases unmatched to any gene: 9. CDR3 residues: CSVKFRGGRDTQYF. DNA for the CDR3: TGCAGCGTTAAATTCCGGGGGGGCCGAGATACGCAGTATTTT.

This clonotype occurred a few times. The J gene is TRBJ2-7, the V gene TRBV12-3 or TRBV12-4; D possibly corresponds to TRBD1 (6 bases). V lost 5 bases, J lost 6 bases, and 14 bases lay in between. This CDR3 comprises 13 residues. The CDR3 loop is CASSLQGYTEQYF. DNA for the CDR3: TGTGCCAGCAGTCTCCAGGGGTACACCGAGCAGTACTTC.

This clonotype appeared a few times. This chain links TRBV4-1 with TRBJ2-5, with 9 positions matching TRBD1. Germline V lookup: CDR1 MGHRA, CDR2 YSYEKL. The V gene end was trimmed by 1 base and the J gene end by 4 bases; junction bases not matched to a gene: 4. The CDR3 contains 15 residues. The CDR3 DNA sequence: TGCGCCAGCAGCCAAGGCTACAGGGGGCTAGAGACCCAGTACTTC. Its translation is CASSQGYRGLETQYF.

The chain carries TRBV12-3 or TRBV12-4 and TRBJ1-1, with D maybe TRBD1 (5 bases). V lost 5 bases, J lost 10 bases, and 11 bases lay in between. The CDR3 extends over 11 amino acids. CDR3 in DNA: TGTGCCAGCAGTGCTATTGGGGGAGCTTTCTTT. The encoded protein is CASSAIGGAFF.

This clonotype has more than one count but fewer than ten. This chain uses TRBV7-6 with TRBJ2-1; the D gene could be TRBD1 or TRBD2 (6 bases each). The CDR3 length is 17 residues. Trimming cost V 0 bases and J 7 bases, with 19 bases left between them. The germline V gene encodes CDR1 SGHVS and CDR2 FNYEAQ. The CDR3 bases are TGTGCCAGCAGCTTAGCTGGCGGCGGGACACCATTGAATGAGCAGTTCTTC. Translating it yields CASSLAGGGTPLNEQFF. The full variable domain, in which reference TRBV7-6 and TRBJ2-1 provide the parts outside the CDR3, is GAGVSQSPRYKVTKRGQDVALRCDPISGHVSLYWYRQALGQGPEFLTYFNYEAQQDKSGLPNDRFSAERPEGSISTLTIQRTEQRDSAMYRCASSLAGGGTPLNEQFFGPGTRLTVL.

This clonotype was recorded a few times. V gene TRBV2 combines with J gene TRBJ1-2; TRBD1 agrees at 8 bases. This CDR3 spans 13 amino acids. From germline, CDR1 is SNHLY and CDR2 FYNNEI. The V and J ends lost 2 bases and 8 bases, in that order; junction bases with no gene match: 4. CDR3 region: CASSEQGARGYTF. The CDR3 bases are TGTGCCAGCAGTGAACAGGGGGCGAGGGGCTACACCTTC.

This sequence joins TRBV5-1 and TRBJ2-7; a possible D gene is TRBD2 (7 bases). The germline CDR1 and CDR2 sequences are SGHRS and YFSETQ. The CDR3 is 19 residues long. The V end lost 2 bases, the J end lost 0 bases, and 24 bases lay between the germline ends. The chain's CDR3 is CASSLPQGGLGLSSYEQYF. The CDR3 region has the DNA TGCGCCAGCAGCTTACCACAGGGTGGACTAGGCCTCAGCTCCTACGAGCAGTACTTC.

This clonotype was seen a few times. The chain links TRBV15 to TRBJ2-2; possibly TRBD2 for D (6 bases). Germline CDR1 reads LNHNV; CDR2 reads YYDKDF (reference sequence). The CDR3 has 14 residues. The germline V and J ends were trimmed by 4 bases and 5 bases, with 11 bases remaining between them. The CDR3 DNA follows: TGTGCCACCAGCACGCGACTAGGGACCGGGGAGCTGTTTTTT. It specifies CATSTRLGTGELFF. Supplemented by reference TRBV15 and TRBJ2-2, the full variable domain reads DAMVIQNPRYQVTQFGKPVTLSCSQTLNHNVMYWYQQKSSQAPKLLFHYYDKDFNNEADTPDNFQSRRPNTSFCFLDIRSPGLGDTAMYLCATSTRLGTGELFFGEGSRLTVL.

This clonotype was counted a few times. The genes are TRBV5-1 and TRBJ2-7; a weak D match, TRBD2 (5 bases). Looked up from germline, CDR1 is SGHRS and CDR2 is YFSETQ. Trimming pared 5 bases from V and 7 bases from J, leaving 19 bases between. There are 14 residues in the CDR3. The CDR3 loop reads CASSQDLAGREQYF. The DNA for the CDR3 is TGCGCCAGCAGTCAGGACTTGGCTGGTAGGGAGCAGTACTTC. Based on the CDR3 plus reference TRBV5-1 and TRBJ2-7, the full variable domain is KAGVTQTPRYLIKTRGQQVTLSCSPISGHRSVSWYQQTPGQGLQFLFEYFSETQRNKGNFPGRFSGRQFSNSRSEMNVSTLELGDSALYLCASSQDLAGREQYFGPGTRLTVT.

The sample holds a few counts of this clonotype. The genes are TRBV30 and TRBJ2-1; 11 positions agree with TRBD2. The CDR3 contains 13 residues. Per germline, CDR1 GTSNPN and CDR2 SVGIG (reference sequence). Unmatched junction bases numbered 5, after V lost 6 bases and J lost 7 bases. In DNA, the CDR3 is TGTGCCTGTTCGACTAGCGGGATAAATGAGCAGTTCTTC. It codes for CACSTSGINEQFF. Looking up the rest from reference TRBV30 and TRBJ2-1 gives the full variable domain: SQTIHQWPATLVQPVGSPLSLECTVEGTSNPNLYWYRQAAGRGLQLLFYSVGIGQISSEVPQNLSASRPQDRQFILSSKKLLLSDSGFYLCACSTSGINEQFFGPGTRLTVL.

V gene TRBV6-1 combines with J gene TRBJ1-2; D gene uncertain. The CDR3 is 16 amino acids. V lost 0 bases and J lost 6, with 17 bases in between. The germline V gene has CDR1 MNHNS and CDR2 SASEGT. CDR3 sequence: CASSEAVEWEPDGYTF. Here the CDR3 DNA reads TGTGCCAGCAGTGAAGCGGTCGAGTGGGAGCCGGATGGCTACACCTTC.

The sample holds a few counts of this clonotype. The genes are TRBV7-6 and TRBJ2-7; 7 nucleotides agree with TRBD2. The CDR3 has 14 amino acids. Germline V CDR1 and CDR2: SGHVS, FNYEAQ. V lost 5 bases to trimming and J lost 5 bases; unmatched junction nucleotides: 9. CDR3 protein: CASSPIGGMDEQYF. The CDR3 DNA reads TGTGCCAGCAGCCCTATCGGGGGGATGGACGAGCAGTACTTC.

A few counts support this clonotype. This chain uses TRBV29-1 with TRBJ2-7; tentative D call: TRBD1 (5 bases). The ends were cut back, 3 bases at V and 2 bases at J, with 5 bases in the middle. Germline-derived CDR1 and CDR2 are SQVTM and ANQGSEA. The CDR3 is 11 residues long. DNA of the CDR3: TGCAGCGTTGAGGGGCCCTACGAGCAGTACTTC. It is translated as CSVEGPYEQYF.

Many counts were recorded for this clonotype. The CDR3 loop reads CASSYDGNPGNTIYF. The CDR3 coding sequence is TGTGCCAGCAGCTACGACGGGAATCCTGGAAACACCATATATTTT. The J gene is TRBJ1-3, the V gene TRBV7-2; no definite D call. The V and J ends lost 4 bases and 2 bases respectively, with 12 bases between them. Germline loops: CDR1 SGHTA, CDR2 FQGNSA. The CDR3 sequence is 15 residues long.

The chain has TRBV5-1 and TRBJ2-2, with D unresolved. The CDR3 covers 12 residues. The germline V gene has CDR1 SGHRS and CDR2 YFSETQ. V was cut by 4 bases and J by 1 base, with 2 bases left in between. DNA of the CDR3: TGCGCCAGCAGCGGGAACACCGGGGAGCTGTTTTTT. Its translation is CASSGNTGELFF. Full variable domain (missing parts from reference TRBV5-1 and TRBJ2-2): KAGVTQTPRYLIKTRGQQVTLSCSPISGHRSVSWYQQTPGQGLQFLFEYFSETQRNKGNFPGRFSGRQFSNSRSEMNVSTLELGDSALYLCASSGNTGELFFGEGSRLTVL.

This chain uses TRBV5-1 with TRBJ2-2; the D gene is possibly TRBD2 (6 bases). CDR3 size: 16 residues. Trimming took 0 bases from V and 5 from J, leaving 14 bases between them. Germline-derived CDR1 and CDR2 are SGHRS and YFSETQ. This CDR3 reads CASSLAAGTQTGELFF. For the CDR3, the DNA is TGCGCCAGCAGCTTGGCGGCCGGGACTCAAACCGGGGAGCTGTTTTTT.

The gene calls are TRBV7-6 and TRBJ2-3, with 7 bases matching TRBD1. The junction had 9 bases not matched to a gene; V was cut back by 5 bases and J by 4 bases. This CDR3 has 15 amino acids. The germline gives CDR1 SGHVS, CDR2 FNYEAQ. The CDR3: CASSDSGGRADTQYF. In nucleotides, the CDR3 is TGTGCCAGCAGCGATTCAGGGGGTCGCGCAGATACGCAGTATTTT.